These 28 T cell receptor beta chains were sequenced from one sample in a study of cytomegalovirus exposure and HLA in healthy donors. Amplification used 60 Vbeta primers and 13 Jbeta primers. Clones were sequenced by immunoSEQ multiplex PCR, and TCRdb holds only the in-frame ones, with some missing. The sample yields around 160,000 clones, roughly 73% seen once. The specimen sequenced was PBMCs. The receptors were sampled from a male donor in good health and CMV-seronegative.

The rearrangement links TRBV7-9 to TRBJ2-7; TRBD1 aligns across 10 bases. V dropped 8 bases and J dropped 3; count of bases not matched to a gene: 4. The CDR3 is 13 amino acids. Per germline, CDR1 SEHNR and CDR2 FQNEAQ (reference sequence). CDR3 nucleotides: TGTGCCAGCGATAGGACAGGGGGCTACGAGCAGTACTTC. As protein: CASDRTGGYEQYF. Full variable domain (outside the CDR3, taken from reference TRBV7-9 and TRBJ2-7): DTGVSQNPRHKITKRGQNVTFRCDPISEHNRLYWYRQTLGQGPEFLTYFQNEAQLEKSRLLSDRFSAERPKGSFSTLEIQRTEQGDSAMYLCASDRTGGYEQYFGPGTRLTVT.

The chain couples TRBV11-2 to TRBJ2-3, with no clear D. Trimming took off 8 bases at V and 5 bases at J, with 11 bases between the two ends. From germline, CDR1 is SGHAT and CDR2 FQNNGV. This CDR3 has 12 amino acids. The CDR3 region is CASLYLGDTQYF. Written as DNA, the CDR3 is TGTGCCAGCCTCTACCTTGGAGATACGCAGTATTTT.

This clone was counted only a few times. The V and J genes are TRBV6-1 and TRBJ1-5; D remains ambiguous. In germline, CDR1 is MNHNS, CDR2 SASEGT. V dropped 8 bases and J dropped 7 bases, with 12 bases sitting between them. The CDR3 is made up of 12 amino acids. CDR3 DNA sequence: TGTGCCAGCTCAGGAACGATGCAGCCCCAGCATTTT. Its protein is CASSGTMQPQHF.

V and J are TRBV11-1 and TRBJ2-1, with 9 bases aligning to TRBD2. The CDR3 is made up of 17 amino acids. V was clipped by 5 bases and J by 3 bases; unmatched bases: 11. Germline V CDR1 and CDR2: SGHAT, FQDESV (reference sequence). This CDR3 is CASSLNPGRGGYNEQFF. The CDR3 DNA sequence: TGTGCCAGCAGCCTCAATCCGGGGCGGGGGGGCTACAATGAGCAGTTCTTC.

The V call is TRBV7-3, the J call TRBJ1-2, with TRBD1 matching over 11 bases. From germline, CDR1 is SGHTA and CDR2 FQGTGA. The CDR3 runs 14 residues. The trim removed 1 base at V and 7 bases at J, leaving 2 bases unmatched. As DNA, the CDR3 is TGTGCCAGCAGCTTAAAGGGGACAGGGGGTGGCTACACCTTC. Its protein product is CASSLKGTGGGYTF.

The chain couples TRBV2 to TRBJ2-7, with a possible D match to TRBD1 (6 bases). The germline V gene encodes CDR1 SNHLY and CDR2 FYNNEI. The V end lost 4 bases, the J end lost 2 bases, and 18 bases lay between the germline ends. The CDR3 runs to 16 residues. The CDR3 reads CASSGGGPKTTYEQYF. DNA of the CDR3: TGTGCCAGCAGTGGAGGGGGTCCCAAAACCACCTACGAGCAGTACTTC.

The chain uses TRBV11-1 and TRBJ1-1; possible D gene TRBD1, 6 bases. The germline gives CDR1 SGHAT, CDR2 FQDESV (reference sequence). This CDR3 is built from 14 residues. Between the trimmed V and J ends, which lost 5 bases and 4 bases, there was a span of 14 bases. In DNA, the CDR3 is TGTGCCAGCAGCCCGTACACCAGGGGCACTGAAGCTTTCTTT. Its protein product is CASSPYTRGTEAFF.

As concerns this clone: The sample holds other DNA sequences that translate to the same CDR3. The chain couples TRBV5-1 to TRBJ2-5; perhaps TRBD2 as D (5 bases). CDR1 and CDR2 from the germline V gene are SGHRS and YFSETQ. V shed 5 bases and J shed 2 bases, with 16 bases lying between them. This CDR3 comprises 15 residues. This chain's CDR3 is CASSSVLAPQETQYF. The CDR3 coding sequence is TGCGCCAGCAGTTCAGTCTTAGCGCCGCAAGAGACCCAGTACTTC.

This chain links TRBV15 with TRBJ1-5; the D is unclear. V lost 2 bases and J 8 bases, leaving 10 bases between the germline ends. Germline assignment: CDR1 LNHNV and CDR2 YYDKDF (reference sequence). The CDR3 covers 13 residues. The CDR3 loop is CATSRKMGEPQHF. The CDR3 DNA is TGTGCCACCAGCAGAAAAATGGGAGAGCCCCAGCATTTT. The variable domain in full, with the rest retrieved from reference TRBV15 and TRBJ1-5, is DAMVIQNPRYQVTQFGKPVTLSCSQTLNHNVMYWYQQKSSQAPKLLFHYYDKDFNNEADTPDNFQSRRPNTSFCFLDIRSPGLGDTAMYLCATSRKMGEPQHFGDGTRLSIL.

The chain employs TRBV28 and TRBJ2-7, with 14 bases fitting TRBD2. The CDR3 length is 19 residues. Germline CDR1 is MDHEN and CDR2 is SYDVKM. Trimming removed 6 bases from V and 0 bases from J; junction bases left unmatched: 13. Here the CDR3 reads CASSVWTAGLAGDSYEQYF. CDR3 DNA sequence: TGTGCCAGCAGCGTCTGGACAGCGGGACTAGCGGGAGACTCCTACGAGCAGTACTTC.

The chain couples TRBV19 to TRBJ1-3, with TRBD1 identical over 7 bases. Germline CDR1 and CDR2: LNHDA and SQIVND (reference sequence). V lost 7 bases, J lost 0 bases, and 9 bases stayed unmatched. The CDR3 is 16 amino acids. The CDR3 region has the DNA TGTGCCAGTAACGCAGGGTCAGGGGGCTCTGGAAACACCATATATTTT. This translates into CASNAGSGGSGNTIYF.

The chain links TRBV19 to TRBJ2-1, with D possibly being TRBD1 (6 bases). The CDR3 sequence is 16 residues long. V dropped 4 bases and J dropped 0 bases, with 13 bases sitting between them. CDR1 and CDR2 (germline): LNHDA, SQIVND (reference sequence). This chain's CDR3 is CASSNLGQSSYNEQFF. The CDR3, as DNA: TGTGCCAGTAGTAACTTAGGACAGAGCTCCTACAATGAGCAGTTCTTC.

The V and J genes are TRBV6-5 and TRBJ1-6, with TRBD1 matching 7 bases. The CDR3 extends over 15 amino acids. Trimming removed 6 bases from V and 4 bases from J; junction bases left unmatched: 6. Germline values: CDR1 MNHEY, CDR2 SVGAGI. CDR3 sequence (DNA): TGTGCCAGCAGATCCGCGACAGGGTATAATTCACCCCTCCACTTT. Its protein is CASRSATGYNSPLHF.

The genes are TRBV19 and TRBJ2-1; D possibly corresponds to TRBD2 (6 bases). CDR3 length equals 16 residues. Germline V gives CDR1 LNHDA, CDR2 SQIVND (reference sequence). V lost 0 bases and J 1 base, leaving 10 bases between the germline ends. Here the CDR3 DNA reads TGTGCCAGTAGTATAGATAGCGGAGATTCCTACAATGAGCAGTTCTTC. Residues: CASSIDSGDSYNEQFF. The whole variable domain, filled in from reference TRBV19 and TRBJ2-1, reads DGGITQSPKYLFRKEGQNVTLSCEQNLNHDAMYWYRQDPGQGLRLIYYSQIVNDFQKGDIAEGYSVSREKKESFPLTVTSAQKNPTAFYLCASSIDSGDSYNEQFFGPGTRLTVL.

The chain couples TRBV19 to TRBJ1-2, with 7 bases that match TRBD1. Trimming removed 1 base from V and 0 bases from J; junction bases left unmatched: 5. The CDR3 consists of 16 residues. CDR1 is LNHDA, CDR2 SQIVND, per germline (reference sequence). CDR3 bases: TGTGCCAGTAGTATAGGGTCCGGGACAGCTAACTATGGCTACACCTTC. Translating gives CASSIGSGTANYGYTF.

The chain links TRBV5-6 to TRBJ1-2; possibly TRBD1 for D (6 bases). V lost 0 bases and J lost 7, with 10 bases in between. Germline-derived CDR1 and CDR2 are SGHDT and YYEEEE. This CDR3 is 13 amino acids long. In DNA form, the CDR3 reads TGTGCCAGCAGCTTGGTCAGGGGAAGTGGCTACACCTTC. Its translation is CASSLVRGSGYTF.

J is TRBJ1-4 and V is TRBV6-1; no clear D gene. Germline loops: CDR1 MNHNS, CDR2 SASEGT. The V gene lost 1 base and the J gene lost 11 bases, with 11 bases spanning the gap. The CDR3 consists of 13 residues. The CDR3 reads CASSEGSGNKLFF. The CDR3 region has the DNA TGTGCCAGCAGTGAAGGATCCGGGAATAAACTGTTTTTT.

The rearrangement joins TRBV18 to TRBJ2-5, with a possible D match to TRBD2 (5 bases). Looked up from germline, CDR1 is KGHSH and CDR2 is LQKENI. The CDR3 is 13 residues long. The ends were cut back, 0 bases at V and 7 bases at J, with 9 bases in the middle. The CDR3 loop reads CASSPPSEGTQYF. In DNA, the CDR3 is TGTGCCAGCTCACCACCGAGCGAGGGGACCCAGTACTTC.

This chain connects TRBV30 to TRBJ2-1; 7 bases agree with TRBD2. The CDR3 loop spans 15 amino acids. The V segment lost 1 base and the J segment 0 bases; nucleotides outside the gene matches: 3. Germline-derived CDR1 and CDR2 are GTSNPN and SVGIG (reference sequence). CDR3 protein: CAWSEGGSSYNEQFF. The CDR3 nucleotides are TGTGCCTGGAGTGAAGGCGGGAGCTCCTACAATGAGCAGTTCTTC. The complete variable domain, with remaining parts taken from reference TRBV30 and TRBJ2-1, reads SQTIHQWPATLVQPVGSPLSLECTVEGTSNPNLYWYRQAAGRGLQLLFYSVGIGQISSEVPQNLSASRPQDRQFILSSKKLLLSDSGFYLCAWSEGGSSYNEQFFGPGTRLTVL.

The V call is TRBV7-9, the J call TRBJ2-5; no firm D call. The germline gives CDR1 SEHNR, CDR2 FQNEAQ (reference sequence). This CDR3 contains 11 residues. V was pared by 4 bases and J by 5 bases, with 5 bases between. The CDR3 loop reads CASSYGETQYF. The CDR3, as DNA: TGTGCCAGCAGCTACGGGGAGACCCAGTACTTC.

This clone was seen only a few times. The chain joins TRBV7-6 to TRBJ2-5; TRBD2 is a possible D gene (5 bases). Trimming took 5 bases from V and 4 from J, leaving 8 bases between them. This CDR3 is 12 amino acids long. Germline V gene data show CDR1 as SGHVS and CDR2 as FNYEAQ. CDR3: CASSIGGETQYF. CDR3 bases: TGTGCCAGCAGCATAGGAGGAGAGACCCAGTACTTC.

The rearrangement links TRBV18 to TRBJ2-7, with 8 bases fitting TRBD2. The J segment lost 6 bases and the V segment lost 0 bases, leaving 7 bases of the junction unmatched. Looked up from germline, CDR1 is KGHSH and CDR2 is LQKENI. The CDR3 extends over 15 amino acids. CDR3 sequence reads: CASSPPGAGGREQYF. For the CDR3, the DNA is TGTGCCAGCTCACCACCGGGGGCGGGAGGACGCGAGCAGTACTTC.

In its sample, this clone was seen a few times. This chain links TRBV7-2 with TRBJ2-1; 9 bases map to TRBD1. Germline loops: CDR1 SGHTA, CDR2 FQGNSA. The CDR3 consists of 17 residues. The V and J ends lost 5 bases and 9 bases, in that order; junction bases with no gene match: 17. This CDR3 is CASSATGGGFQSGEQFF. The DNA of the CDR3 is TGTGCCAGCAGCGCGACAGGGGGTGGGTTTCAATCAGGTGAGCAGTTCTTC.

CDR3 in DNA: TGTGCCAGCACTAGACAGGGCTCTGGGGCCAACGTCCTGACTTTC. Translation gives CASTRQGSGANVLTF. The chain has TRBV2 and TRBJ2-6; 7 bases are shared with TRBD1. The junction had 3 bases not matched to a gene; V was cut back by 7 bases and J by 0 bases. Germline V gives CDR1 SNHLY, CDR2 FYNNEI. The CDR3 runs 15 residues.

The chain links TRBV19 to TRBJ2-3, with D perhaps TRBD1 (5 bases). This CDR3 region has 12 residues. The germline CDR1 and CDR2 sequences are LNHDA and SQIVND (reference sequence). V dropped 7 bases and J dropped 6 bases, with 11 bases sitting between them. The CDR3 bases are TGTGCCAGTACGTTCTCAGGGGATACGCAGTATTTT. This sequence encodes CASTFSGDTQYF.

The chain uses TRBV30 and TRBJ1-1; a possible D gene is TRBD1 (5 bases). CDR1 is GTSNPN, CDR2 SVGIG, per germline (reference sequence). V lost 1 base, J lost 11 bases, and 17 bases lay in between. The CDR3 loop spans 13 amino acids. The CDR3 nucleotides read TGTGCCTGGAGTGGGGGCTCCCCGAGAATTGCTTTCTTT. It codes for CAWSGGSPRIAFF.

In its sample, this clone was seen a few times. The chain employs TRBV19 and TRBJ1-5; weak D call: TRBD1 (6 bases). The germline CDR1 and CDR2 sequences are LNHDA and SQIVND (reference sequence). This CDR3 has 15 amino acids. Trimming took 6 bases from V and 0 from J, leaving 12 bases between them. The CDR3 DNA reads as TGTGCCAGTAGACCACAGGGTTTTAGCAATCAGCCCCAGCATTTT. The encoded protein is CASRPQGFSNQPQHF.

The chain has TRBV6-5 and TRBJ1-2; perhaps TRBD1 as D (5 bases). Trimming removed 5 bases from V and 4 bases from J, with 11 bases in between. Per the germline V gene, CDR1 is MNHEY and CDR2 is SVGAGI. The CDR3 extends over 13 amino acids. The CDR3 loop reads CASSGQGPYGYTF. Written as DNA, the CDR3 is TGTGCCAGCAGTGGGCAGGGCCCCTATGGCTACACCTTC.